This T cell receptor (beta chain) appears in the sequencing data of a study of blood T cell repertoires in COVID-19. Measured with immunoSEQ multiplex PCR; TCRdb has only the in-frame clones, and not every one. The sample lists 150,000 to 200,000 clones; 80% were seen once. This CDR3 comprises 15 residues. The ends lost 7 bases at V and 10 bases at J; junction bases unmatched: 15. Germline V CDR1 and CDR2: KGHDR, SFDVKD. Clinical history as reported by participants underpinned cohort assignment. This clone was seen more than once but under ten times. V and J are TRBV24-1 and TRBJ2-1; 7 bases agree with TRBD2. The clonotype was recovered from a man in his 60s who had been exposed to COVID-19. The sample consisted of PBMCs or T cells enriched from blood (not recorded which). The CDR3 nucleotides read TGTGCCACCAGCAAGGCGGGCCGACGCGGGGGAGAGCAGTTCTTC. Translation: CATSKAGRRGGEQFF.